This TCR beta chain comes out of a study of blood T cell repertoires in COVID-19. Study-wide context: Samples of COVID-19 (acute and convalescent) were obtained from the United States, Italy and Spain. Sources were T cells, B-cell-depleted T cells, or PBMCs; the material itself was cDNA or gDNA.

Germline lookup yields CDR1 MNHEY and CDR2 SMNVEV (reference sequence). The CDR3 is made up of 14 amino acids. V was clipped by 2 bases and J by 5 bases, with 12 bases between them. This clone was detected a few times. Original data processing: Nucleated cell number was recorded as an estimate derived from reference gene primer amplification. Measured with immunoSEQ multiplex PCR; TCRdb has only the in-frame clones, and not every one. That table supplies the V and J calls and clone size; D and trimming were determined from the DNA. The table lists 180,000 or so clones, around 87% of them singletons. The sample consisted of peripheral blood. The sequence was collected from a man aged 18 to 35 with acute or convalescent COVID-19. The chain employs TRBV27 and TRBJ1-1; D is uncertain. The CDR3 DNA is TGTGCCAGCAGTTTAGTGTCGGGAGGAACTGAAGCTTTCTTT. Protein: CASSLVSGGTEAFF.